A single sample is the source of the 18 T cell receptor beta chains below, sequenced in a study of cytomegalovirus exposure and HLA in healthy donors. A multiplex PCR was run with 60 Vbeta primers and 13 Jbeta primers. The table came from immunoSEQ multiplex PCR; TCRdb's copy has only in-frame clones and leaves some out. The data contain 100,000 to 150,000 clones, about 70% of them seen just once; the ten biggest clones take up roughly 7%. Material for sequencing was PBMCs. These receptors were collected from a male donor in good health and CMV-seronegative.

The V and J genes are TRBV7-8 and TRBJ1-2; TRBD1 is a possible D gene (6 bases). This CDR3 region has 14 residues. The germline V and J ends were trimmed by 5 bases and 6 bases, with 16 bases remaining between them. CDR1 and CDR2 from the germline V gene are SGHVS and FQNEAQ. CDR3 DNA: TGTGCCAGCAGCCCCTCTGCGGGGGCGAATGGCTACACCTTC. Amino acid sequence: CASSPSAGANGYTF.

The CDR3 DNA follows: TGTGCCAGCAGCTTTCAACAGGGGGCTGAAGCTTTCTTT. This codes for CASSFQQGAEAFF. The rearrangement uses TRBV5-6 and TRBJ1-1; 8 bases map to TRBD1. Germline CDR1 reads SGHDT; CDR2 reads YYEEEE. Unmatched junction bases numbered 3, after V lost 2 bases and J lost 6 bases. The CDR3 has 13 amino acids.

The V and J genes are TRBV11-2 and TRBJ2-2; TRBD2 is a possible D gene (5 bases). V was shortened by 6 bases and J by 2 bases, with 10 bases between the two germline ends. CDR3 length equals 14 residues. The germline CDR1 and CDR2 sequences are SGHAT and FQNNGV. CDR3 coding DNA: TGTGCCAGCAGTAGCGACGGAAACACCGGGGAGCTGTTTTTT. It encodes CASSSDGNTGELFF.

This chain uses TRBV30 with TRBJ1-4; 8 positions match TRBD1. This CDR3 spans 14 amino acids. V lost 1 base and J lost 7; bases outside the gene matches: 5. From germline, CDR1 is GTSNPN and CDR2 SVGIG (reference sequence). Here the CDR3 reads CAWSGGTGVEKLFF. The CDR3 region has the DNA TGTGCCTGGAGTGGAGGGACAGGAGTTGAAAAACTGTTTTTT.

This clone was seen a few times. The chain uses TRBV19 and TRBJ1-5; 9 positions match TRBD1. Germline CDR1 and CDR2: LNHDA and SQIVND (reference sequence). V was clipped by 9 bases and J by 7 bases; unmatched bases: 13. The CDR3 spans 15 residues. The CDR3 protein is CARERGTGWSQPQHF. The DNA of the CDR3 is TGTGCCAGGGAAAGGGGGACAGGGTGGTCGCAGCCCCAGCATTTT.

About this clone: The junction departs from the called germline gene at one end, perhaps through a read error. The V call is TRBV9, the J call TRBJ2-7; a weak D match, TRBD1 (5 bases). There are 14 residues in the CDR3. CDR1 is SGDLS, CDR2 YYNGEE, per germline. CDR3: CASSLGQGTYEQHF. DNA of the CDR3: TGTGCCAGCAGCCTCGGCCAGGGCACCTACGAGCAGCACTTC.

This chain joins TRBV28 and TRBJ1-5; 8 nucleotides agree with TRBD1. The V segment lost 6 bases and the J segment 6 bases; nucleotides outside the gene matches: 7. CDR3 size: 14 residues. CDR1 and CDR2 from the germline V gene are MDHEN and SYDVKM. CDR3 DNA: TGTGCCAGCAGCGCAGGGGGCATCACTCAGCCCCAGCATTTT. It is translated as CASSAGGITQPQHF.

The chain combines TRBV4-3 with TRBJ1-5; TRBD1 is a possible D gene (5 bases). The CDR3 has 15 residues. Germline lookup yields CDR1 LGHNA and CDR2 YSLEER. Deletions cut 0 bases from V and 5 bases from J, with 11 bases between. The CDR3: CASSQDPDSDQPQHF. In DNA form, the CDR3 reads TGCGCCAGCAGCCAAGATCCCGACAGCGATCAGCCCCAGCATTTT.

The J gene is TRBJ1-2, the V gene TRBV5-4; D remains ambiguous. V was trimmed by 3 bases and J by 0 bases, leaving 9 bases between them. The CDR3 has 14 amino acids. CDR1 SGHNT and CDR2 YYREEE come from the germline V gene (reference sequence). For the CDR3, the DNA is TGTGCCAGCAGCTCGGCGGACTCTAACTATGGCTACACCTTC. Its translation is CASSSADSNYGYTF.

The chain links TRBV4-2 to TRBJ1-1; no firm D call. This CDR3 region has 15 residues. Between the trimmed V and J ends, which lost 0 bases and 2 bases, there was a span of 10 bases. In germline, CDR1 is LGHNA, CDR2 YNFKEQ. CDR3 amino acids: CASSQERQVNTEAFF. The CDR3 coding sequence is TGTGCCAGCAGCCAAGAGAGACAAGTAAACACTGAAGCTTTCTTT.

The rearrangement links TRBV5-1 to TRBJ2-5, with D perhaps matching TRBD1 (5 bases). The CDR3 sequence is 14 residues long. Germline V gene lookup returns CDR1 SGHRS and CDR2 YFSETQ. The ends were cut back, 0 bases at V and 1 base at J, with 7 bases in the middle. CDR3 sequence reads: CASSLGGSQETQYF. The CDR3 nucleotides read TGCGCCAGCAGCTTGGGGGGCAGCCAAGAGACCCAGTACTTC.

A single count supports this clone. The V gene is TRBV5-1, the J gene TRBJ1-1; a possible D gene is TRBD1 (5 bases). Germline V lookup: CDR1 SGHRS, CDR2 YFSETQ. The CDR3 sequence is 14 residues long. The V gene lost 2 bases and the J gene lost 1 base, with 9 bases spanning the gap. The CDR3 DNA reads as TGCGCCAGCAGCTTAACAGGTTGGAACACTGAAGCTTTCTTT. Translation gives CASSLTGWNTEAFF.

V gene TRBV11-2 combines with J gene TRBJ2-2, with 9 bases lining up with TRBD1. The CDR3 runs 16 residues. V trimming: 6 bases; J trimming: 4 bases; junction bases outside the gene matches: 9. Germline V lookup: CDR1 SGHAT, CDR2 FQNNGV. The CDR3 loop reads CASRLYGDRVTGELFF. CDR3 DNA: TGTGCCAGCAGATTATACGGGGACAGGGTCACCGGGGAGCTGTTTTTT.

This clone was found a few times. The chain couples TRBV9 to TRBJ2-2; D perhaps matches TRBD2 (6 bases). The CDR3 consists of 16 residues. Trimming took 6 bases from V and 8 from J, leaving 23 bases between them. Germline V gene lookup returns CDR1 SGDLS and CDR2 YYNGEE. CDR3 loop: CASNLAGSPLAGELFF. CDR3 DNA: TGTGCCAGCAACCTGGCGGGGTCTCCTCTTGCTGGGGAGCTGTTTTTT. Variable domain in full (rest from reference TRBV9 and TRBJ2-2): DSGVTQTPKHLITATGQRVTLRCSPRSGDLSVYWYQQSLDQGLQFLIQYYNGEERAKGNILERFSAQQFPDLHSELNLSSLELGDSALYFCASNLAGSPLAGELFFGEGSRLTVL.

This clone was detected only a few times. The genes are TRBV4-1 and TRBJ2-3; maybe TRBD1 (6 bases). Germline V lookup: CDR1 MGHRA, CDR2 YSYEKL. Trimming pared 2 bases from V and 1 base from J, leaving 13 bases between. The CDR3 is 16 amino acids. The CDR3, as DNA: TGCGCCAGCAGCCAACCGGGACAAGTCGGCACAGATACGCAGTATTTT. Translating gives CASSQPGQVGTDTQYF.

V is TRBV7-6 and J is TRBJ1-1; D possibly corresponds to TRBD1 (5 bases). The CDR3 consists of 14 residues. V was cut by 5 bases and J by 3 bases, with 13 bases left in between. The V gene's germline CDR1 is SGHVS and CDR2 FNYEAQ. CDR3 sequence reads: CASSQGGEDTEAFF. For the CDR3, the DNA is TGTGCCAGCAGCCAGGGAGGGGAAGACACTGAAGCTTTCTTT.

The chain uses TRBV27 and TRBJ2-4; 15 bases line up with TRBD2. V was pared by 5 bases and J by 0 bases, with 8 bases of the junction left unmatched. This CDR3 has 19 residues. Germline-derived CDR1 and CDR2 are MNHEY and SMNVEV (reference sequence). The CDR3 is CASSVSGTSGGPAKNIQYF. DNA for the CDR3: TGTGCCAGCAGTGTGTCCGGGACTAGCGGGGGGCCAGCCAAAAACATTCAGTACTTC.

V and J are TRBV7-3 and TRBJ2-5; maybe TRBD2 (5 bases). Germline loops: CDR1 SGHTA, CDR2 FQGTGA. Trimming cost V 3 bases and J 4 bases, with 9 bases left between them. This CDR3 region has 13 residues. For the CDR3, the DNA is TGTGCCAGCAGCTTTCGGGGTAGAGAGACCCAGTACTTC. Protein product: CASSFRGRETQYF.